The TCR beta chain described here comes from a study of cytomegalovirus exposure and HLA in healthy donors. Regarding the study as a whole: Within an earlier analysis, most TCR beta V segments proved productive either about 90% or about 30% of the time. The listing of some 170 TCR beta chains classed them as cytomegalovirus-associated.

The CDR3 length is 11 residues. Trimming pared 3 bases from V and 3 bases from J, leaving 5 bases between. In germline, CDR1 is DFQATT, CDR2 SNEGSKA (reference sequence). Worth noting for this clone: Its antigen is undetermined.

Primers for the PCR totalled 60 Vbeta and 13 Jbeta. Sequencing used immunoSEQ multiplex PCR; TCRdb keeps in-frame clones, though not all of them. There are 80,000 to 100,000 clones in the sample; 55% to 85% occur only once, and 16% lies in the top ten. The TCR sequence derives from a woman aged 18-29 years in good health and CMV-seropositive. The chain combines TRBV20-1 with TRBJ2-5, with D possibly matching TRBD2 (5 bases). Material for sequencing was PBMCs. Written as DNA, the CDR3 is TGCAGTGCTAGCGGGGAAGAGACCCAGTACTTC. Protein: CSASGEETQYF.